This TCR beta chain was sequenced for a study of T cell repertoires in cytomegalovirus infection. Study-wide context: Selection of CMV epitopes for the study included recently identified HLA-C-restricted and well-studied HLA-B-restricted ones. Public TCR beta signatures provided an indication of both CMV infection and a matching HLA type. Study-wide findings and caveats: CMV-specific TCR beta clonotypes restricted by HLA-C were the ones dominating the ex vivo response. The study identified carriers of CMV plus the relevant HLA from cumulative public TCR beta family frequency.

One entry per CDR3 protein results from TCRdb running MiXCR on the reads. The data hold around 710,000 distinct CDR3 sequences, with 25% to 30% observed a single time. Concerning this clonotype: The antigen is unknown.

Germline CDR1 SGHAT, CDR2 FQNNGV. The CDR3 runs 17 residues. Between the trimmed V and J ends, which lost 5 bases and 1 base, there was a span of 17 bases. This receptor was obtained from a human donor in good health (CMV status not recorded). Some clones in this sample may be carry-over from other donors' samples. The sequencing here drew on cultured CD8+ T cells from PBMCs, taken from culture after CMV antigen stimulation. The V call is TRBV11-2, the J call TRBJ2-2; a weak D match, TRBD2 (6 bases). The CDR3 DNA follows: TGTGCCAGCAGCCCATCCCCGGCTAGCGTGAACACCGGGGAGCTGTTTTTT. Translation gives CASSPSPASVNTGELFF.